These T cell receptor beta chains were read from a single sample in a study of response to subunit inactivated influenza vaccine. MiXCR, run by TCRdb on the RT-PCR reads, gives a single entry per CDR3 protein. The table records hundreds of thousands of distinct CDR3 sequences, about 11% of them present only once. These same records also appear under a second study, on T cells expressing NK-cell markers.

The sequences come from PBMCs from blood, collected on the day of vaccination. Every receptor here comes from a man in his forties or fifties who received an inactivated influenza vaccine. Both conserved end residues are part of each CDR3. The D gene is left open where the match is weak. Size is stated for part of the rows, as once, few or many counts, or as a class when the clone is expanded.

TRBV7-2	-	TRBJ1-1	-	TGTGCCAGCAGCTTAGGCGTGACTGCTGAAGCTTTCTTT	CASSLGVTAEAFF
TRBV27	-	TRBJ2-2	many	TGTGCCAGCAGTCGGTCGGGACTGGGCACCGGGGAGCTGTTTTTT	CASSRSGLGTGELFF
TRBV4-3	-	TRBJ1-6	-	TGCGCCAGCAGCTTACGGACGGGCGGGGTGAGCTCCTATAATTCACCCCTCCACTTT	CASSLRTGGVSSYNSPLHF
TRBV11-2	-	TRBJ2-1	-	TGTGCCAGCAGCTTATTGGGGGGTGATGAGCAGTTCTTC	CASSLLGGDEQFF
TRBV6-2/TRBV6-3	-	TRBJ2-1	many	TGTGCCAGCAGTCTACTAGACACCTCCTACAATGAGCAGTTCTTC	CASSLLDTSYNEQFF
TRBV9	-	TRBJ2-1	-	TGTGCCAGCAGCGTTGGGACTTCCTTCAATGAGCAGTTCTTC	CASSVGTSFNEQFF
TRBV20-1	-	TRBJ1-6	-	TGCAGTGCTAGCTTCAGAGATAATTCACCCCTCCACTTT	CSASFRDNSPLHF
TRBV20-1	TRBD2	TRBJ2-3	-	TGCAGTGCTAGGGGGTTGAATCGGGAGGCGACAGATACGCAGTATTTT	CSARGLNREATDTQYF
TRBV3-1	-	TRBJ1-1	-	TGTGCCAGCAGCCCCCCCCGGGACCGCCGAGCCATGAACACTGAAGCTTTCTTT	CASSPPRDRRAMNTEAFF
TRBV6-1	TRBD1	TRBJ1-1	-	TGTGCCAGCAGGACCCGACAGGGAACTCTGAACACTGAAGCTTTCTTT	CASRTRQGTLNTEAFF
TRBV4-3	TRBD2	TRBJ2-7	-	TGCGCCAGCAGCCAAGAGTGGCGGGGGGACTACGAGCAGTACTTC	CASSQEWRGDYEQYF
TRBV12-3/TRBV12-4	-	TRBJ2-5	few	TGTGCCAGCAGCGGCAGGGGACGCCAAGAGACCCAGTACTTC	CASSGRGRQETQYF
TRBV28	TRBD2	TRBJ2-7	-	TGTGCCAGCAGTCCCACTAGCGGGAGGGCCTCCGAGCAGTACTTC	CASSPTSGRASEQYF
TRBV5-4	-	TRBJ2-1	many	TGTGCCAGCAGCTTGAGGCGGCGTGGGGCCAATGAGCAGTTCTTC	CASSLRRRGANEQFF
TRBV20-1	-	TRBJ2-7	-	TGCAGTGCTCCGGGACAAAAGGTTTACGAGCAGTACTTC	CSAPGQKVYEQYF
TRBV23-1	-	TRBJ2-2	once	TGCGCCAGCAGTCGTCTGGCCAGGACGAACACCGGGGAGCTGTTTTTT	CASSRLARTNTGELFF
TRBV29-1	-	TRBJ1-2	few	TGCAGCGTTGAAGATCGGAGGCCCCACTATGGCTACACCTTC	CSVEDRRPHYGYTF
TRBV12-3/TRBV12-4	-	TRBJ2-6	-	TGTGCCAGCAGACGTCCTGGGGCCAACGTCCTGACTTTC	CASRRPGANVLTF
TRBV6-2/TRBV6-3	TRBD2	TRBJ2-5	-	TGTGCCAGCAGTAACCTACTAGCGGGAGAGCTTTATGAGACCCAGTACTTC	CASSNLLAGELYETQYF